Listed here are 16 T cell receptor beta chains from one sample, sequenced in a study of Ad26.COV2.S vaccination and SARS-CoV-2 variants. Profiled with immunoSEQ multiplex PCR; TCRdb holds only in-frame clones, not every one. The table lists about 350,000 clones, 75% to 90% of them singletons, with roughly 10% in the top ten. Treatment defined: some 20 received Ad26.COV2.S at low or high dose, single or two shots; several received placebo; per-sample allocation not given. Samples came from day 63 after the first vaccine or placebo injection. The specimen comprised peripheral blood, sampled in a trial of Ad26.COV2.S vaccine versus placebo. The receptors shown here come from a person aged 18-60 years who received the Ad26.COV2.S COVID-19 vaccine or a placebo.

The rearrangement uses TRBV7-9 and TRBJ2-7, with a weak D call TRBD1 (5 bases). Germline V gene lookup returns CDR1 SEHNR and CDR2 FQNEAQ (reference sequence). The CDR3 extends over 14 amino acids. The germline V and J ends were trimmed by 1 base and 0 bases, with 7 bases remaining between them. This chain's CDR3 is CASSLEGFSYEQYF. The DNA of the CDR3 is TGTGCCAGCAGCTTAGAGGGGTTCTCCTACGAGCAGTACTTC.

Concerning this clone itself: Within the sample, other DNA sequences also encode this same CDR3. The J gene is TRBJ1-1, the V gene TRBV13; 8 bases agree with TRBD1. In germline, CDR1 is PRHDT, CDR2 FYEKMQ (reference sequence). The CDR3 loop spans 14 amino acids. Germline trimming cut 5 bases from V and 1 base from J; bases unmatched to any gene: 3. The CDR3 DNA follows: TGTGCCAGCAGCCTCGGACAGGGGAACACTGAAGCTTTCTTT. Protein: CASSLGQGNTEAFF. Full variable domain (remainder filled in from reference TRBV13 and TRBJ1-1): AAGVIQSPRHLIKEKRETATLKCYPIPRHDTVYWYQQGPGQDPQFLISFYEKMQSDKGSIPDRFSAQQFSDYHSELNMSSLELGDSALYFCASSLGQGNTEAFFGQGTRLTVV.

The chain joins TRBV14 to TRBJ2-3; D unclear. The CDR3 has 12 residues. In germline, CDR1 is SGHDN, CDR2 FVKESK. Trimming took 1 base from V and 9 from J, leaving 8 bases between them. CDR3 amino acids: CASSQGWITQYF. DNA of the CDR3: TGTGCCAGCAGCCAAGGCTGGATCACGCAGTATTTT.

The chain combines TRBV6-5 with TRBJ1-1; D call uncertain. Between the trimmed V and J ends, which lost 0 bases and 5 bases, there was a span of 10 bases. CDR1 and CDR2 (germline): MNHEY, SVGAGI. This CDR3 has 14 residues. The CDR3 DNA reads TGTGCCAGCAGTTACTCCCTAGGTTGGACTGAAGCTTTCTTT. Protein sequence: CASSYSLGWTEAFF.

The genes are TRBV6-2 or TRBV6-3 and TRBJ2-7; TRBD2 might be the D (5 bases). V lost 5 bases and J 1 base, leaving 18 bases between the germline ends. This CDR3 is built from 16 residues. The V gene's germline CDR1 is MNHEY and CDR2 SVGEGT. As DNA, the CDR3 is TGTGCCAGCAGTAACCCTCGGAGGAGACAATCCTACGAGCAGTACTTC. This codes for CASSNPRRRQSYEQYF.

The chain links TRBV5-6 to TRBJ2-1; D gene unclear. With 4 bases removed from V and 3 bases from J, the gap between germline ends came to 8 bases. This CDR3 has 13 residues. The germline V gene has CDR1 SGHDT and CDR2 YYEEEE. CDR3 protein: CASSPTGYNEQFF. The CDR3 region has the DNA TGTGCCAGCAGCCCCACGGGCTACAATGAGCAGTTCTTC. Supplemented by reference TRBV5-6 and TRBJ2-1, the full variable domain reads DAGVTQSPTHLIKTRGQQVTLRCSPKSGHDTVSWYQQALGQGPQFIFQYYEEEERQRGNFPDRFSGHQFPNYSSELNVNALLLGDSALYLCASSPTGYNEQFFGPGTRLTVL.

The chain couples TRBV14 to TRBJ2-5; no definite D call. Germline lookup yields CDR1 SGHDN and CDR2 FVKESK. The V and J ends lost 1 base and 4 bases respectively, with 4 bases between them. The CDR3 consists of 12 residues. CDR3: CASSQVRETQYF. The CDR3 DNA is TGTGCCAGCAGCCAAGTTCGAGAGACCCAGTACTTC. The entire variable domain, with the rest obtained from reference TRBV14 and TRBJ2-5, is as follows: EAGVTQFPSHSVIEKGQTVTLRCDPISGHDNLYWYRRVMGKEIKFLLHFVKESKQDESGMPNNRFLAERTGGTYSTLKVQPAELEDSGVYFCASSQVRETQYFGPGTRLLVL.

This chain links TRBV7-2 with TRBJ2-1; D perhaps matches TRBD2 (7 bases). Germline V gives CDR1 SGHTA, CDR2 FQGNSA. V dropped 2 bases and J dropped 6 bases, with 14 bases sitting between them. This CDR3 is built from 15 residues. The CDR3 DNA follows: TGTGCCAGCAGCTTATGGGAGGGAGGGGGCAATGAGCAGTTCTTC. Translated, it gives CASSLWEGGGNEQFF.

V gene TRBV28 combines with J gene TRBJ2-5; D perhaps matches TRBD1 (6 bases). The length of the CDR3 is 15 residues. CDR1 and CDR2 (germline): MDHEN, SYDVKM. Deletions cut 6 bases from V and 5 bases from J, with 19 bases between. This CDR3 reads CASRGRDTRRETQYF. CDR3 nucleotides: TGTGCCAGCAGGGGACGGGACACCCGAAGGGAGACCCAGTACTTC.

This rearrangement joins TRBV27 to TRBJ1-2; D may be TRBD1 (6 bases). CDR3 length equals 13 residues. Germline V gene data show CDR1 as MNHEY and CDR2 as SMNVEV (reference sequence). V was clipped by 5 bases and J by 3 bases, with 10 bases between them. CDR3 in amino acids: CASSITGYYGYTF. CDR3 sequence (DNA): TGTGCCAGCAGTATCACAGGGTACTATGGCTACACCTTC.

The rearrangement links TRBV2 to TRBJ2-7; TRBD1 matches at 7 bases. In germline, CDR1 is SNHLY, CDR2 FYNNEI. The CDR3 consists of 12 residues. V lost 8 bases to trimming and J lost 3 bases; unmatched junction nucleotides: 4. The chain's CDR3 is CASGRQGYEQYF. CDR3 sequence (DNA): TGTGCCAGCGGGAGACAGGGCTACGAGCAGTACTTC.

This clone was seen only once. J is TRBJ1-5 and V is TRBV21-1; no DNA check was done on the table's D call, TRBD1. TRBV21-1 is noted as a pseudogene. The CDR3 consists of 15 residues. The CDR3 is CASSFGDRYNQPQHF. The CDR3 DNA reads TGTGCCAGCAGCTTTGGGGACAGGTACAATCAGCCCCAGCATTTT.

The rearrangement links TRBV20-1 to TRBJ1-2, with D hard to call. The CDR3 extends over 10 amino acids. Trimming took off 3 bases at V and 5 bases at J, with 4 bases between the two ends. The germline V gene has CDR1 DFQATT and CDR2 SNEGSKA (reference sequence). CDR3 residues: CSASDYGYTF. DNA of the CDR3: TGCAGTGCTAGCGATTATGGCTACACCTTC.

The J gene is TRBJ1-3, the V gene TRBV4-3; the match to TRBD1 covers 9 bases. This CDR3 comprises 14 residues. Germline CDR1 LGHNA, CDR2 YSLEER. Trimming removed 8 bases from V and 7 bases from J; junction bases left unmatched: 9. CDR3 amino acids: CASGSGQGSNTIYF. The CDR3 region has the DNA TGCGCCAGCGGGAGTGGACAGGGGTCGAACACCATATATTTT.

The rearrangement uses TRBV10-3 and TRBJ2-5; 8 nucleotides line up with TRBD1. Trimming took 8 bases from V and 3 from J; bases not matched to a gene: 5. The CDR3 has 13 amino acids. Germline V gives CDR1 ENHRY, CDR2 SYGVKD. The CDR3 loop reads CAIRTGFEETQYF. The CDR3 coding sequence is TGTGCCATCCGGACAGGGTTCGAAGAGACCCAGTACTTC.

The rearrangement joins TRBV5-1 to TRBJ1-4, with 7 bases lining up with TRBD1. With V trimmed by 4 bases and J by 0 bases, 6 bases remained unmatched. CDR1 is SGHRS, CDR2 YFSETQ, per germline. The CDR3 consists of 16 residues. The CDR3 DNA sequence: TGCGCCAGCAGCCTAGGACAGGCTGCAACTAATGAAAAACTGTTTTTT. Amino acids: CASSLGQAATNEKLFF. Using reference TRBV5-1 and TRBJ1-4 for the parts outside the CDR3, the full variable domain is KAGVTQTPRYLIKTRGQQVTLSCSPISGHRSVSWYQQTPGQGLQFLFEYFSETQRNKGNFPGRFSGRQFSNSRSEMNVSTLELGDSALYLCASSLGQAATNEKLFFGSGTQLSVL.